This TCR beta chain was identified in a study of T cell responses to AZD1222 COVID-19 vaccine. This clone was recorded only once. Its target is unknown. The repertoire was sequenced with immunoSEQ multiplex PCR; TCRdb's copy has only in-frame clones and lacks some. This table has 100,000 to 120,000 clones, 88% appearing once. Trimming took 4 bases from V and 4 from J; bases not matched to a gene: 6. This CDR3 contains 15 residues. Germline V gene lookup returns CDR1 SGHRS and CDR2 YFSETQ. Whole-study findings and limits: Donors in the cohort were predominantly white British and more often female, and clonal diversity was possibly underestimated. Receipt of two AZD1222 doses was followed by a rise in Spike-specific TCR breadth and depth. Repertoire sampling occurred only after the peak T cell response.

The sample in question was peripheral blood, obtained on day 0 of AZD1222 vaccination. This TCR was sampled from an adult in good health. The genes are TRBV5-1 and TRBJ1-3, with 9 bases fitting TRBD1. This CDR3 reads CASSNNRGLGNTIYF. CDR3 bases: TGCGCCAGCAGCAACAACAGGGGGCTCGGAAACACCATATATTTT.